A single sample gave rise to the 15 T cell receptor beta chains below, sequenced in a study of beta chain features in type 1 diabetes. The study reverse transcribed the entire isolated RNA, so it sequenced expressed TCRB transcripts. Profiling relied on immunoSEQ multiplex PCR, and the TCRdb table lists in-frame clones only, not all of them. Among about 220,000 clones, about a tenth were seen once, and the ten largest hold 1% to 1.5%. Sequencing used central memory CD4+ T cells from blood. These TCRs come from a man aged 18 to 29 in good health.

The chain links TRBV2 to TRBJ2-3; 8 nucleotides align to TRBD1. J lost 1 base, V lost 7 bases, and 7 bases had no gene match. Germline CDR1 reads SNHLY; CDR2 reads FYNNEI. There are 15 residues in the CDR3. The chain's CDR3 is CASNGQGLGTDTQYF. CDR3 in DNA: TGTGCCAGCAACGGACAGGGCTTAGGCACAGATACGCAGTATTTT.

The chain employs TRBV20-1 and TRBJ2-5; D remains ambiguous. TRBJ2-7 matches the DNA end more closely, so the J call is doubtful. CDR3 size: 10 residues. Per germline, CDR1 DFQATT and CDR2 SNEGSKA (reference sequence). The CDR3 bases are TGCAGTGCCGTCGGAACCGAGCAGTACTTC. This sequence encodes CSAVGTEQYF.

This clone was detected a few times. This chain links TRBV13 with TRBJ1-2; unclear D gene. The CDR3 loop spans 17 amino acids. The V gene lost 5 bases and the J gene lost 4 bases, with 23 bases spanning the gap. The germline V gene has CDR1 PRHDT and CDR2 FYEKMQ (reference sequence). CDR3 DNA: TGTGCCAGCAGCCAAATGAAACTGACTCTGACGGGCTATGGCTACACCTTC. Amino acids: CASSQMKLTLTGYGYTF.

In its sample, this clone was seen a few times. The chain joins TRBV28 to TRBJ2-2; 10 nucleotides match TRBD2. Germline trimming cut 7 bases from V and 6 bases from J; bases unmatched to any gene: 5. Germline lookup yields CDR1 MDHEN and CDR2 SYDVKM. This CDR3 region has 14 residues. CDR3 sequence (DNA): TGTGCCAGCACCGTAAGCGGGAGGGCCGGGGAGCTGTTTTTT. It encodes CASTVSGRAGELFF.

This clone has a handful of counts. This chain uses TRBV29-1 with TRBJ2-3, with TRBD2 matching over 15 bases. The CDR3 length is 14 residues. CDR1 and CDR2 from the germline V gene are SQVTM and ANQGSEA. V dropped 7 bases and J dropped 6; count of bases not matched to a gene: 5. Here the CDR3 reads CSAEGTSGGDTQYF. CDR3 DNA sequence: TGCAGCGCCGAAGGGACTAGCGGGGGGGATACGCAGTATTTT.

This clone was observed a handful of times. The rearrangement joins TRBV30 to TRBJ2-1; 10 positions match TRBD2. The germline V gene has CDR1 GTSNPN and CDR2 SVGIG (reference sequence). Germline trimming cut 2 bases from V and 6 bases from J; bases unmatched to any gene: 4. The CDR3 consists of 14 residues. The CDR3 bases are TGTGCCTGGAGTATGACTAGCGGGTTCAATGAGCAGTTCTTC. The encoded protein is CAWSMTSGFNEQFF. Full variable domain (rest looked up from reference TRBV30 and TRBJ2-1): SQTIHQWPATLVQPVGSPLSLECTVEGTSNPNLYWYRQAAGRGLQLLFYSVGIGQISSEVPQNLSASRPQDRQFILSSKKLLLSDSGFYLCAWSMTSGFNEQFFGPGTRLTVL.

The chain has TRBV11-2 and TRBJ2-1, with 8 bases matching TRBD1. CDR1 and CDR2 (germline): SGHAT, FQNNGV. V lost 5 bases to trimming and J lost 9 bases; unmatched junction nucleotides: 3. This CDR3 contains 12 residues. CDR3 loop: CASSAGGREQFF. CDR3 DNA: TGTGCCAGCAGCGCAGGGGGCCGTGAGCAGTTCTTC.

This clone occurred a few times. The V call is TRBV20-1, the J call TRBJ1-1; D may be TRBD1 (5 bases). This CDR3 is 10 amino acids long. Trimming removed 3 bases at V and 9 bases at J, with 8 bases between. Germline V gene lookup returns CDR1 DFQATT and CDR2 SNEGSKA (reference sequence). CDR3 residues: CSARGLKAFF. Here the CDR3 DNA reads TGCAGTGCTAGGGGGCTTAAAGCTTTCTTT.

V and J are TRBV4-1 and TRBJ1-5; no clear D gene. The CDR3 has 17 amino acids. Trimming cost V 4 bases and J 0 bases, with 16 bases left between them. Germline assignment: CDR1 MGHRA and CDR2 YSYEKL. The CDR3 here is CASSRGLLADSNQPQHF. CDR3 nucleotides: TGCGCCAGCAGCCGAGGGCTCCTCGCAGATAGCAATCAGCCCCAGCATTTT.

V gene TRBV18 combines with J gene TRBJ2-3, with D unresolved. The CDR3 consists of 13 residues. Trimming took 3 bases from V and 5 from J, leaving 9 bases between them. Germline V gives CDR1 KGHSH, CDR2 LQKENI. In nucleotides, the CDR3 is TGTGCCAGCTCACCGCGTTTAGAAGATACGCAGTATTTT. It translates to CASSPRLEDTQYF. Full variable domain (remainder filled in from reference TRBV18 and TRBJ2-3): NAGVMQNPRHLVRRRGQEARLRCSPMKGHSHVYWYRQLPEEGLKFMVYLQKENIIDESGMPKERFSAEFPKEGPSILRIQQVVRGDSAAYFCASSPRLEDTQYFGPGTRLTVL.

At least ten counts were recorded for this clone. This rearrangement joins TRBV10-3 to TRBJ2-5; possibly TRBD2 for D (5 bases). Trimming stripped 4 bases from V and 2 bases from J, with 8 bases between. The CDR3 consists of 13 residues. Germline V CDR1 and CDR2: ENHRY, SYGVKD. DNA of the CDR3: TGTGCCATCAGTGTGGACTGGCAAGAGACCCAGTACTTC. Translated: CAISVDWQETQYF.

This rearrangement joins TRBV7-8 to TRBJ2-1, with D perhaps TRBD1 (6 bases). CDR1 and CDR2 (germline): SGHVS, FQNEAQ. The CDR3 is 15 residues long. Trimming shortened V by 2 bases and J by 5 bases, and 13 bases separated the two germline ends. The CDR3 loop is CASSLTTGANNEQFF. In DNA form, the CDR3 reads TGTGCCAGCAGCTTAACGACAGGTGCGAACAATGAGCAGTTCTTC.

V usage is TRBV10-3 and J usage is TRBJ2-7; TRBD1 is a possible D gene (5 bases). The ends were cut back, 8 bases at V and 3 bases at J, with 14 bases in the middle. The CDR3 extends over 13 amino acids. Per germline, CDR1 ENHRY and CDR2 SYGVKD. CDR3 DNA: TGTGCCATCGGGCAGGGCGGATTCTACGAGCAGTACTTC. The encoded protein is CAIGQGGFYEQYF.

This clone was observed a few times. The CDR3 loop is CSDQVPRGVVYNEQFF. The CDR3 DNA reads TGCAGCGATCAAGTTCCCAGGGGGGTTGTCTACAATGAGCAGTTCTTC. The chain carries TRBV29-1 and TRBJ2-1; maybe TRBD1 (7 bases). CDR1 SQVTM and CDR2 ANQGSEA come from the germline V gene. The CDR3 sequence is 16 residues long. V was shortened by 7 bases and J by 3 bases, with 22 bases between the two germline ends.

Concerning this clone itself: Just one base apart from a much larger clone, this may be a read error. This chain connects TRBV2 to TRBJ2-6, with unresolved D. V was trimmed by 6 bases and J by 1 base, leaving 4 bases between them. CDR1 and CDR2 (germline): SNHLY, FYNNEI. CDR3 size: 13 residues. The DNA for the CDR3 is TGTGCCAGCAGGGAATCTGGGGCCAACGTCCTGACTTTC. It codes for CASRESGANVLTF.